The 18 T cell receptor beta chains below come from one sample, sequenced in a study of shared clonotypes between healthy human individuals. This table comes from immunoSEQ multiplex PCR, and its TCRdb copy is limited to in-frame clones, with some not included. The table has hundreds of thousands of clones, roughly 96% seen once. Positively selected for CCR7, the CD45RO-negative cells used as naive CD8 cells excluded terminally differentiated effector memory CD45RA+ cells. The sample consisted of naive CD8+ T cells sorted from blood. The receptors come from a woman in her thirties in good health.

The chain has TRBV4-1 and TRBJ2-1; tentatively, D is TRBD1 (6 bases). Germline V lookup: CDR1 MGHRA, CDR2 YSYEKL. V shed 1 base and J shed 7 bases, with 17 bases lying between them. The CDR3 covers 16 residues. CDR3 in DNA: TGCGCCAGCAGCCAAGGCCCGCGGACAGTACTTAATGAGCAGTTCTTC. This codes for CASSQGPRTVLNEQFF.

The V and J genes are TRBV6-5 and TRBJ1-1, with D unclear. V was clipped by 0 bases and J by 4 bases, with 9 bases between them. The CDR3 consists of 14 residues. CDR1 and CDR2 from the germline V gene are MNHEY and SVGAGI. DNA for the CDR3: TGTGCCAGCAGTTACTCGAATAGCGGCACTGAAGCTTTCTTT. Translation: CASSYSNSGTEAFF.

The chain couples TRBV27 to TRBJ2-1; TRBD2 aligns across 12 bases. The CDR3 totals 17 residues. The trim removed 5 bases at V and 1 base at J, leaving 6 bases unmatched. Per germline, CDR1 MNHEY and CDR2 SMNVEV (reference sequence). CDR3 region: CASSPGTSGSSYNEQFF. In nucleotides, the CDR3 is TGTGCCAGCAGTCCCGGGACTAGCGGGTCTTCCTACAATGAGCAGTTCTTC.

V gene TRBV7-8 combines with J gene TRBJ1-5, with TRBD1 as a possible D gene (6 bases). With 0 bases removed from V and 0 bases from J, the gap between germline ends came to 12 bases. Germline V gene data show CDR1 as SGHVS and CDR2 as FQNEAQ. This CDR3 contains 17 residues. This chain's CDR3 is CASSLAGGGDSNQPQHF. Written as DNA, the CDR3 is TGTGCCAGCAGCTTAGCTGGAGGGGGTGATAGCAATCAGCCCCAGCATTTT.

V usage is TRBV16 and J usage is TRBJ2-7, with D tentatively TRBD1 (7 bases). Trimming left V 4 bases short and J 1 base short, with 11 bases between. CDR3 length equals 14 residues. Germline CDR1 reads KGHSY; CDR2 reads FQNENV. The CDR3 loop reads CASSRGTESYEQYF. Written as DNA, the CDR3 is TGTGCCAGCAGCCGCGGGACAGAGTCCTACGAGCAGTACTTC. Full variable domain (rest looked up from reference TRBV16 and TRBJ2-7): GEEVAQTPKHLVRGEGQKAKLYCAPIKGHSYVFWYQQVLKNEFKFLISFQNENVFDETGMPKERFSAKCLPNSPCSLEIQATKLEDSAVYFCASSRGTESYEQYFGPGTRLTVT.

The chain is built from TRBV4-1 and TRBJ1-1; no clear D. Germline lookup yields CDR1 MGHRA and CDR2 YSYEKL. The V and J ends lost 0 bases and 4 bases respectively, with 12 bases between them. The CDR3 consists of 15 residues. DNA of the CDR3: TGCGCCAGCAGCCAAGATAAGGCTCACTCCACTGAAGCTTTCTTT. Protein sequence: CASSQDKAHSTEAFF.

This clone was observed a single time. CDR3 region: CASSQKTGRQSYEQYF. As DNA, the CDR3 is TGCGCCAGCAGCCAAAAAACGGGGAGACAATCCTACGAGCAGTACTTC. This sequence joins TRBV4-1 and TRBJ2-7; tentatively, D is TRBD2 (5 bases). Germline CDR1 reads MGHRA; CDR2 reads YSYEKL. V lost 2 bases, J lost 1 base, and 15 bases lay in between. This CDR3 is 16 amino acids long.

The rearrangement uses TRBV5-1 and TRBJ2-6; 8 bases align to TRBD1. The CDR3 is made up of 19 amino acids. Trimming cost V 5 bases and J 5 bases; bases outside gene matches: 18. Germline V gene sequence: CDR1 SGHRS, CDR2 YFSETQ. CDR3 sequence (DNA): TGCGCCAGCAGTTCCCCCCCTTGGACAGGGCCTCTGTGGGCCAACGTCCTGACTTTC. Translation gives CASSSPPWTGPLWANVLTF.

With regard to this clone: The same CDR3 is also encoded by other DNA sequences in this sample. V and J are TRBV6-6 and TRBJ2-2; unclear D gene. The length of the CDR3 is 13 residues. With 8 bases removed from V and 2 bases from J, the gap between germline ends came to 9 bases. Germline CDR1 reads MNHNY; CDR2 reads SVGAGI (reference sequence). CDR3 region: CASSLLNTGELFF. CDR3 bases: TGTGCCAGCTCGTTGCTTAACACCGGGGAGCTGTTTTTT.

V and J are TRBV6-1 and TRBJ1-5, with TRBD1 as a possible D gene (6 bases). The V and J ends lost 2 bases and 0 bases respectively, with 17 bases between them. The CDR3 runs 18 residues. CDR1 MNHNS and CDR2 SASEGT come from the germline V gene. CDR3 sequence (DNA): TGTGCCAGCAGTGAATCCGGGGGGCTTAGGGTTAGCAATCAGCCCCAGCATTTT. The encoded protein is CASSESGGLRVSNQPQHF.

This sequence joins TRBV28 and TRBJ1-5, with D tentatively TRBD1 (6 bases). V lost 10 bases, J lost 1 base, and 11 bases lay in between. The germline CDR1 and CDR2 sequences are MDHEN and SYDVKM. The CDR3 is 13 residues long. CDR3 sequence (DNA): TGTGCCACACAGGGCCACAGCAATCAGCCCCAGCATTTT. Amino acids: CATQGHSNQPQHF. The variable domain in full, with the rest retrieved from reference TRBV28 and TRBJ1-5, is DVKVTQSSRYLVKRTGEKVFLECVQDMDHENMFWYRQDPGLGLRLIYFSYDVKMKEKGDIPEGYSVSREKKERFSLILESASTNQTSMYLCATQGHSNQPQHFGDGTRLSIL.

J is TRBJ2-5 and V is TRBV4-1; TRBD2 matches at 13 bases. Trimming removed 2 bases from V and 11 bases from J; junction bases left unmatched: 11. This CDR3 is 16 amino acids long. The germline gives CDR1 MGHRA, CDR2 YSYEKL. CDR3 region: CASSQKGLAGVGEQYF. CDR3 in DNA: TGCGCCAGCAGCCAAAAAGGACTAGCGGGAGTGGGTGAGCAGTACTTC.

The chain recombines TRBV10-3 with TRBJ2-7; a weak D match, TRBD1 (5 bases). This CDR3 is built from 13 residues. In germline, CDR1 is ENHRY, CDR2 SYGVKD. The V end was cut by 10 bases, the J end by 0 bases, with 13 bases between. The CDR3 nucleotides are TGTGCCACCGAAGGACATAACTCCTACGAGCAGTACTTC. Translation gives CATEGHNSYEQYF.

The chain employs TRBV6-5 and TRBJ1-2; no clear D. Germline V CDR1 and CDR2: MNHEY, SVGAGI. This CDR3 is 13 amino acids long. The V gene lost 6 bases and the J gene lost 9 bases, with 17 bases spanning the gap. Here the CDR3 DNA reads TGTGCCAGCAGCTACGGACCGGCGGGCAGCTACACCTTC. Its translation is CASSYGPAGSYTF.

The chain couples TRBV13 to TRBJ2-3; 9 bases match TRBD1. The CDR3 contains 15 residues. The ends lost 5 bases at V and 0 bases at J; junction bases unmatched: 3. CDR1 PRHDT and CDR2 FYEKMQ come from the germline V gene (reference sequence). CDR3 region: CASSRGQGSTDTQYF. The CDR3 DNA reads as TGTGCCAGCAGCCGAGGACAGGGGAGCACAGATACGCAGTATTTT.

This chain links TRBV6-5 with TRBJ2-3; D is possibly TRBD2 (6 bases). The CDR3 loop spans 15 amino acids. Germline V gene data show CDR1 as MNHEY and CDR2 as SVGAGI. Trimming left V 8 bases short and J 3 bases short, with 18 bases between. The CDR3 region is CASRFGGSRTDTQYF. In DNA, the CDR3 is TGTGCCAGCCGGTTCGGAGGGAGTCGGACAGATACGCAGTATTTT.

As to this clone: Other nucleotide sequences from this sample produce the same CDR3. The V and J genes are TRBV9 and TRBJ2-7, with 7 bases fitting TRBD1. Per the germline V gene, CDR1 is SGDLS and CDR2 is YYNGEE. The J segment lost 2 bases and the V segment lost 0 bases, leaving 2 bases of the junction unmatched. There are 14 residues in the CDR3. CDR3 nucleotides: TGTGCCAGCAGCGTAGGGCAGGGGGCCTACGAGCAGTACTTC. Translating it yields CASSVGQGAYEQYF. Full variable domain (missing parts from reference TRBV9 and TRBJ2-7): DSGVTQTPKHLITATGQRVTLRCSPRSGDLSVYWYQQSLDQGLQFLIQYYNGEERAKGNILERFSAQQFPDLHSELNLSSLELGDSALYFCASSVGQGAYEQYFGPGTRLTVT.

The chain is built from TRBV11-2 and TRBJ2-7, with a possible D match to TRBD2 (6 bases). There are 14 residues in the CDR3. Germline V lookup: CDR1 SGHAT, CDR2 FQNNGV. V lost 6 bases to trimming and J lost 3 bases, with 15 bases between them. This CDR3 reads CASSGDFRVYEQYF. CDR3 sequence (DNA): TGTGCCAGCAGTGGGGACTTCCGCGTCTACGAGCAGTACTTC.